This T cell receptor beta chain comes out of a study of blood T cell repertoires in COVID-19. Background on the study: COVID-19 samples from acute and convalescent phases originated in the United States, Italy and Spain. T cells, B-cell-depleted T cells, or PBMCs provided the cDNA or gDNA that served as material.

As processed by the authors: The assay estimated nucleated cells by amplifying reference gene primers. Method: immunoSEQ multiplex PCR; TCRdb's copy keeps in-frame clones and lacks some. That table is the source of V, J and clone size, and D and trimming were worked out from the DNA. This table has about 260,000 clones, approximately 82% appearing once. Germline CDR1 reads KGHSH; CDR2 reads LQKENI. The CDR3 extends over 13 amino acids. Trimming removed 4 bases from V and 2 bases from J, with 6 bases in between. The clonotype comes from a woman aged 80 or older with acute or convalescent COVID-19. The sequencing input was peripheral blood. V and J are TRBV18 and TRBJ1-5; D gene ambiguous. In nucleotides, the CDR3 is TGTGCCAGCTCACTTGGGCGCAATCAGCCCCAGCATTTT. It specifies CASSLGRNQPQHF.